These 30 T cell receptor beta chains came from one sample sequenced in a study of cytomegalovirus exposure and HLA in healthy donors. Primers: 60 Vbeta forward and 13 Jbeta reverse. Method: immunoSEQ multiplex PCR; TCRdb's copy keeps in-frame clones and lacks some. The table has roughly 200,000 clones, more than 65% seen once. The sample was PBMCs. The receptors here all came from a female donor in good health and CMV-seronegative.

V and J are TRBV27 and TRBJ2-3, with TRBD1 identical over 11 bases. J gave up 0 bases and V 6 bases, and 11 bases lay outside the gene matches. The germline V gene encodes CDR1 MNHEY and CDR2 SMNVEV (reference sequence). This CDR3 has 18 amino acids. In DNA, the CDR3 is TGTGCCAGCAGCTTCTGGGGGACAGGGGGACACAGCACAGATACGCAGTATTTT. Amino acid sequence: CASSFWGTGGHSTDTQYF.

The CDR3 protein is CASSAELASRYEQYF. The CDR3 DNA sequence: TGCGCCAGCAGCGCAGAGCTAGCGTCCCGCTACGAGCAGTACTTC. V and J are TRBV5-1 and TRBJ2-7; D perhaps matches TRBD2 (6 bases). CDR1 and CDR2 from the germline V gene are SGHRS and YFSETQ. V lost 4 bases to trimming and J lost 3 bases, with 17 bases between them. There are 15 residues in the CDR3.

The chain employs TRBV5-1 and TRBJ1-1, with D possibly TRBD1 on 6 matching bases. Per the germline V gene, CDR1 is SGHRS and CDR2 is YFSETQ. V was shortened by 0 bases and J by 3 bases, with 15 bases between the two germline ends. The CDR3 is 16 amino acids. The CDR3 nucleotides read TGCGCCAGCAGCTTGGCCACTGGCAGGGGCGACACTGAAGCTTTCTTT. Residues: CASSLATGRGDTEAFF.

The J gene is TRBJ1-1, the V gene TRBV9; weak D call: TRBD1 (6 bases). The V and J ends lost 3 bases and 1 base respectively, with 7 bases between them. Per the germline V gene, CDR1 is SGDLS and CDR2 is YYNGEE. This CDR3 is built from 13 residues. CDR3 in amino acids: CASSDRENTEAFF. The DNA of the CDR3 is TGTGCCAGCAGCGACAGGGAGAACACTGAAGCTTTCTTT.

The chain links TRBV5-1 to TRBJ2-5, with 9 bases that match TRBD1. With the DNA end fitting TRBJ2-7 better, the J assignment may be wrong. CDR1 SGHRS and CDR2 YFSETQ come from the germline V gene. This CDR3 has 14 residues. The CDR3 loop reads CASSSQGAGYEQYF. The CDR3 nucleotides read TGCGCCAGCAGCTCACAGGGGGCCGGCTACGAGCAGTACTTC.

The V and J genes are TRBV5-4 and TRBJ2-5; D perhaps matches TRBD1 (5 bases). There are 14 residues in the CDR3. Trimming took 1 base from V and 1 from J, leaving 8 bases between them. Germline lookup yields CDR1 SGHNT and CDR2 YYREEE (reference sequence). CDR3 loop: CASSLTGSQETQYF. The CDR3, as DNA: TGTGCCAGCAGCTTGACAGGCTCCCAAGAGACCCAGTACTTC.

V and J are TRBV6-1 and TRBJ1-2; tentative D call: TRBD1 (5 bases). There are 13 residues in the CDR3. Germline V lookup: CDR1 MNHNS, CDR2 SASEGT. The V end lost 8 bases, the J end lost 4 bases, and 14 bases lay between the germline ends. CDR3 in amino acids: CASGGEKAYGYTF. CDR3 bases: TGTGCCAGCGGGGGGGAGAAGGCCTATGGCTACACCTTC.

This rearrangement joins TRBV4-1 to TRBJ2-7; 8 bases agree with TRBD2. Germline CDR1 is MGHRA and CDR2 is YSYEKL. The V segment lost 2 bases and the J segment 5 bases; nucleotides outside the gene matches: 5. The CDR3 runs to 14 residues. The CDR3 DNA is TGCGCCAGCAGCCAAATGAGCGGGAGTAACGAGCAGTACTTC. Translating it yields CASSQMSGSNEQYF.

This clone has a handful of counts. V gene TRBV15 combines with J gene TRBJ1-1; a possible D gene is TRBD1 (6 bases). Trimming took 0 bases from V and 2 from J, leaving 10 bases between them. The CDR3 spans 15 residues. Per germline, CDR1 LNHNV and CDR2 YYDKDF (reference sequence). CDR3 amino acids: CATSRDPRGNTEAFF. The DNA for the CDR3 is TGTGCCACCAGCAGAGATCCCAGGGGAAACACTGAAGCTTTCTTT.

The CDR3 DNA is TGCGCCAGCAGCCTAGAACCTACCGGGGAGCTGTTTTTT. It codes for CASSLEPTGELFF. V and J are TRBV5-1 and TRBJ2-2; no reliable D call. Per the germline V gene, CDR1 is SGHRS and CDR2 is YFSETQ. This CDR3 is built from 13 residues. V lost 4 bases and J lost 5, with 9 bases in between.

The V call is TRBV4-2, the J call TRBJ2-1; 12 bases agree with TRBD2. Germline-derived CDR1 and CDR2 are LGHNA and YNFKEQ. The CDR3 runs 17 residues. Trimming cost V 4 bases and J 0 bases; bases outside gene matches: 4. CDR3 bases: TGTGCCAGCAGCCCTGGACTAGCGGGGAGCTCCTACAATGAGCAGTTCTTC. Translation gives CASSPGLAGSSYNEQFF.

This clone was found once. The CDR3: CASSSGTGGNPEQFF. CDR3 sequence (DNA): TGTGCCAGCAGCTCAGGGACTGGCGGGAACCCCGAGCAGTTCTTC. The chain carries TRBV7-8 and TRBJ2-1; maybe TRBD2 (6 bases). Germline V gene sequence: CDR1 SGHVS, CDR2 FQNEAQ. V lost 4 bases and J 10 bases, leaving 20 bases between the germline ends. The CDR3 loop spans 15 amino acids.

The V gene is TRBV7-6, the J gene TRBJ2-2, with TRBD1 identical over 10 bases. The ends lost 6 bases at V and 8 bases at J; junction bases unmatched: 6. The CDR3 has 14 amino acids. Per the germline V gene, CDR1 is SGHVS and CDR2 is FNYEAQ. The CDR3 sequence is CASSWDRGSGELFF. In DNA, the CDR3 is TGTGCCAGCAGTTGGGACAGGGGTAGTGGGGAGCTGTTTTTT.

The chain uses TRBV28 and TRBJ1-2, with D perhaps matching TRBD1 (6 bases). This CDR3 has 14 amino acids. CDR1 is MDHEN and CDR2 is SYDVKM in the germline V gene. V was pared by 4 bases and J by 4 bases, with 13 bases between. CDR3 sequence (DNA): TGTGCCAGCAGTTCCCTCGGGACACCCTATGGCTACACCTTC. It specifies CASSSLGTPYGYTF.

The CDR3 loop reads CASSLQGTYEQYF. In nucleotides, the CDR3 is TGTGCCAGCAGCTTACAGGGTACCTACGAGCAGTACTTC. The chain carries TRBV7-3 and TRBJ2-7; tentative D call: TRBD1 (5 bases). CDR3 size: 13 residues. Germline-derived CDR1 and CDR2 are SGHTA and FQGTGA. V gave up 2 bases and J gave up 2 bases, with 7 bases separating them.

This clone came up a few times. This sequence joins TRBV7-9 and TRBJ2-1; TRBD2 aligns across 7 bases. The J segment lost 5 bases and the V segment lost 7 bases, leaving 14 bases of the junction unmatched. Germline CDR1 is SEHNR and CDR2 is FQNEAQ (reference sequence). The CDR3 consists of 16 residues. CDR3 sequence: CASNKEVGLVDNEQFF. DNA of the CDR3: TGTGCCAGCAACAAAGAAGTCGGACTAGTAGACAATGAGCAGTTCTTC.

The rearrangement uses TRBV2 and TRBJ1-6, with TRBD1 as a possible D gene (5 bases). V was trimmed by 4 bases and J by 10 bases, leaving 14 bases between them. Germline-derived CDR1 and CDR2 are SNHLY and FYNNEI. CDR3 length: 14 amino acids. CDR3 residues: CASSVIRERSPLHF. The CDR3 DNA follows: TGTGCCAGCAGTGTTATCAGGGAAAGGTCACCCCTCCACTTT.

The table lists this clone with many counts. The chain links TRBV12-2 to TRBJ2-1; TRBD2, the table's D call, lacks a check against the DNA. TRBV12-2 is a pseudogene locus. The CDR3 sequence is 15 residues long. In DNA, the CDR3 is TGTGCAAGTCGCTCGCTAGCGGGGGAACACAATGAGCAGTTCTTC. Its protein product is CASRSLAGEHNEQFF.

This chain joins TRBV18 and TRBJ1-3; 8 bases line up with TRBD1. V dropped 5 bases and J dropped 2; count of bases not matched to a gene: 8. CDR1 and CDR2 from the germline V gene are KGHSH and LQKENI. This CDR3 spans 16 amino acids. CDR3 sequence: CASSAGQANTGNTIYF. The CDR3 bases are TGTGCCAGCTCAGCGGGACAGGCTAACACTGGAAACACCATATATTTT. Full variable domain (rest looked up from reference TRBV18 and TRBJ1-3): NAGVMQNPRHLVRRRGQEARLRCSPMKGHSHVYWYRQLPEEGLKFMVYLQKENIIDESGMPKERFSAEFPKEGPSILRIQQVVRGDSAAYFCASSAGQANTGNTIYFGEGSWLTVV.

This clone was picked up a small number of times. Here the CDR3 DNA reads TGCGCCAGCAGTGAAGGAAGACAGGGGAGGGCTGAAGCTTTCTTT. Amino acids: CASSEGRQGRAEAFF. The chain combines TRBV10-1 with TRBJ1-1; 8 bases agree with TRBD1. Germline trimming cut 3 bases from V and 6 bases from J; bases unmatched to any gene: 9. Germline CDR1 reads WNHNN; CDR2 reads SYGVQD (reference sequence). This CDR3 has 15 amino acids.

This CDR3 is CASSFWLSGSYEQYF. CDR3 sequence (DNA): TGTGCCAGCAGCTTCTGGCTTTCGGGGTCCTACGAGCAGTACTTC. The rearrangement uses TRBV7-9 and TRBJ2-7, with D possibly being TRBD2 (5 bases). The CDR3 is 15 residues long. Germline V lookup: CDR1 SEHNR, CDR2 FQNEAQ (reference sequence). V was cut by 3 bases and J by 1 base, with 13 bases left in between.

The rearrangement links TRBV5-6 to TRBJ2-7; D gene uncertain. CDR1 and CDR2 (germline): SGHDT, YYEEEE. V was clipped by 0 bases and J by 0 bases, with 7 bases between them. The CDR3 runs 14 residues. The CDR3 coding sequence is TGTGCCAGCAGCTTGGTCAGTTTCTCCTACGAGCAGTACTTC. Translated: CASSLVSFSYEQYF.

As regards this clone: The same CDR3 can be traced to other DNA sequences in this sample. This chain uses TRBV5-1 with TRBJ1-4; 7 nucleotides align to TRBD1. Unmatched junction bases numbered 6, after V lost 4 bases and J lost 6 bases. The germline gives CDR1 SGHRS, CDR2 YFSETQ. The CDR3 is 14 amino acids. The CDR3 protein is CASSRSGTDEKLFF. In DNA, the CDR3 is TGCGCCAGCAGCAGATCCGGGACAGATGAAAAACTGTTTTTT. The full variable domain, completed using reference TRBV5-1 and TRBJ1-4, is KAGVTQTPRYLIKTRGQQVTLSCSPISGHRSVSWYQQTPGQGLQFLFEYFSETQRNKGNFPGRFSGRQFSNSRSEMNVSTLELGDSALYLCASSRSGTDEKLFFGSGTQLSVL.

The rearrangement joins TRBV7-9 to TRBJ1-2; tentatively, D is TRBD1 (6 bases). Trimming removed 0 bases from V and 3 bases from J, with 17 bases in between. Germline V CDR1 and CDR2: SEHNR, FQNEAQ (reference sequence). CDR3 length: 17 residues. CDR3 in DNA: TGTGCCAGCAGCTTAGCCCGTTCCCTGACAGGCTACTATGGCTACACCTTC. This sequence encodes CASSLARSLTGYYGYTF.

This clone was counted only a few times. The rearrangement uses TRBV5-4 and TRBJ1-4; D not certain. CDR1 SGHNT and CDR2 YYREEE come from the germline V gene (reference sequence). V was trimmed by 3 bases and J by 8 bases, leaving 14 bases between them. The CDR3 length is 14 residues. In DNA, the CDR3 is TGTGCCAGCAGCTCGACCCACGGAGGAGAAAAACTGTTTTTT. Translating gives CASSSTHGGEKLFF.

Comments on this clone: The germline gene is not matched at one end of the junction; a read error may be the cause. The chain carries TRBV6-1 and TRBJ2-3, with D possibly TRBD2 on 6 matching bases. The CDR3 is made up of 13 amino acids. Germline V gives CDR1 MNHNS, CDR2 SASEGT. CDR3 loop: CASSGEVFQLASF. The CDR3 DNA sequence: TGTGCCAGCAGCGGGGAGGTCTTCCAACTCGCTAGTTTT.

The chain uses TRBV6-4 and TRBJ1-2; D ambiguous. CDR3 length: 15 amino acids. The germline V gene encodes CDR1 MRHNA and CDR2 SNTAGT. V shed 3 bases and J shed 0 bases, with 11 bases lying between them. The DNA of the CDR3 is TGTGCCAGCAGTGATTCGGCGGATTCTAACTATGGCTACACCTTC. Protein product: CASSDSADSNYGYTF.

DNA for the CDR3: TGCGCCAGCAGCATAGACAGCAGCTATGGCTACACCTTC. Its protein product is CASSIDSSYGYTF. V gene TRBV5-1 combines with J gene TRBJ1-2; the D gene is possibly TRBD1 (5 bases). This CDR3 is 13 amino acids long. Trimming removed 4 bases from V and 4 bases from J, with 11 bases in between. Germline CDR1 and CDR2: SGHRS and YFSETQ.

The J gene is TRBJ2-7, the V gene TRBV7-6, with TRBD1 matching 10 bases. Germline assignment: CDR1 SGHVS and CDR2 FNYEAQ. The CDR3 spans 15 residues. The ends lost 5 bases at V and 3 bases at J; junction bases unmatched: 7. The CDR3 sequence is CASSARQGADYEQYF. The CDR3 DNA reads as TGTGCCAGCAGCGCCCGACAGGGGGCGGACTACGAGCAGTACTTC.

This sequence joins TRBV7-9 and TRBJ1-2; possible D gene TRBD1, 5 bases. V shed 4 bases and J shed 7 bases, with 19 bases lying between them. From germline, CDR1 is SEHNR and CDR2 FQNEAQ (reference sequence). The length of the CDR3 is 15 residues. For the CDR3, the DNA is TGTGCCAGCAGCTCCATGGGGGGAGAGCGGGGTGGCTACACCTTC. Protein product: CASSSMGGERGGYTF.